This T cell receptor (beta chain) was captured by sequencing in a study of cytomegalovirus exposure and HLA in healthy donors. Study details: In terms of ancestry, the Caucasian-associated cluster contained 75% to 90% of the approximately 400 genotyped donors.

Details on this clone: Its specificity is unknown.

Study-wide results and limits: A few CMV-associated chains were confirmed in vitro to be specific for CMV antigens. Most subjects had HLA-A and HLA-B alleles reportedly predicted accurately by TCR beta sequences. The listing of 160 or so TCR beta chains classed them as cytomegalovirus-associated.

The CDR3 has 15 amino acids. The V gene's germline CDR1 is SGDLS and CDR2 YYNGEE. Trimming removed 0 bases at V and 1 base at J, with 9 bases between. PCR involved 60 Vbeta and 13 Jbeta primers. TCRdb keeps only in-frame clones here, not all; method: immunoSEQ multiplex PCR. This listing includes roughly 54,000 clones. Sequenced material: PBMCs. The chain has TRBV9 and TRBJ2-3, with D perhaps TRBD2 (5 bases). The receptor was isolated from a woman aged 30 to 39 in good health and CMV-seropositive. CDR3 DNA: TGTGCCAGCAGCGTAGGTTCGGAGGGCACAGATACGCAGTATTTT. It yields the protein CASSVGSEGTDTQYF.